This T cell receptor (beta chain) was profiled in a study of read filtering for tumor transcriptome and immune sequencing. Study-wide background: Whole-transcriptome libraries were prepared after DNase treatment. Notes on the study in general: Single-read clonotypes: about 81.9% of IR-seq clonotypes (about 3.5% of reads), around three quarters of RNA-seq clonotypes (44.6% of reads).

Trimming left V 0 bases short and J 1 base short, with 8 bases between. CDR3 size: 15 residues. Germline V gene lookup returns CDR1 SGHRS and CDR2 YFSETQ. This library used roughly 400 ng RNA and molecular barcoded adaptors spanning alpha/delta and beta/gamma chains. One entry per CDR3 protein results from TCRdb running MiXCR on the reads. The sample holds about 130,000 distinct CDR3 sequences, about an eighth seen once. This clonotype was detected a few times. No antigen is known for it. Bone marrow was sampled from every patient at the time of active disease. The sequencing sample was made of a population of CD138-negative cells sorted from bone marrow. This TCR came from a donor at least 40 years old with multiple myeloma. The chain recombines TRBV5-1 with TRBJ1-3, with D unresolved. In nucleotides, the CDR3 is TGCGCCAGCAGCTTGGCCGGGCAGTCTGGAAACACCATATATTTT. It translates to CASSLAGQSGNTIYF.